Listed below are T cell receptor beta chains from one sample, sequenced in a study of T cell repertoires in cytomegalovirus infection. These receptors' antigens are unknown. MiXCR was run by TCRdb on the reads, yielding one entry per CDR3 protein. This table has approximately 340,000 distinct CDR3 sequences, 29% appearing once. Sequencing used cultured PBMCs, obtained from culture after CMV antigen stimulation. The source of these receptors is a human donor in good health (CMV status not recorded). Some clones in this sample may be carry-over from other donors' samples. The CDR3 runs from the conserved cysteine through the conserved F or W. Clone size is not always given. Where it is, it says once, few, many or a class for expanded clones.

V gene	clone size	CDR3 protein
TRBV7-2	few	CASSLEGGVRNEQFF
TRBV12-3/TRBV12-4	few	CASREQDSYGYTF
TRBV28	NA	CASSLSQGGNQPQHF
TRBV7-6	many	CASSLRGTEAFF
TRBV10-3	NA	CAISRGVQETQYF
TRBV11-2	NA	CASSLEGTSGRETQYF
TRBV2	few	CASSEFGDLSNQPQHF
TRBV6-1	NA	CASSGQSSGNTIYF
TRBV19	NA	CASSAGRAGGITGYNEQFF
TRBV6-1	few	CASSTDRERTEAFF
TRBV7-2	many	CASSPMKSSPRSYEQYF
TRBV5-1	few	CASSPGVTGANVLTF
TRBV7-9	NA	CASSPPGNTIYF
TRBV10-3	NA	CATRQGFYEQYF
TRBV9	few	CASSGGGEQYF
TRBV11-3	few	CASSSAKGAGGLNTQYF
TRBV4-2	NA	CASSQVLSGRGNEQFF
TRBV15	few	CATSSPDRSFNQPQHF
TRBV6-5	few	CASSSGTGARETQYF
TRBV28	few	CASSLSGPASEQYF
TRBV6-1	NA	CASSAERAVDTEAFF
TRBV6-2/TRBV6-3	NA	CASTPTSRGDTQYF
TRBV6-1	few	CASSSVKDTEAFF
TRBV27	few	CASRTGSQNNSPLHF
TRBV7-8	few	CASSPLTSGGAAYEQYF
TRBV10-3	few	CAISDEQGRRGYEQYF
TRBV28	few	CASSFQGSYEQYF
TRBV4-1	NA	CASNTGQGASGGYTF
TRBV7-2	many	CASSQTGIQETQYF
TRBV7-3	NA	CASSLTLASGSPPPDTQYF
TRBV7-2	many	CASSLGYGSQETQYF
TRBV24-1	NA	CATSDRGQRDEQFF
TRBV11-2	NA	CASSSWGRGTDTQYF
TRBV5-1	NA	CASSFGQGDSYTF
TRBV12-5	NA	CASGLASNTEAFF
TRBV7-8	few	CASSFTHGRGYNSPLHF
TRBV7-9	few	CASSLEGNEQFF
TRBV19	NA	CASSISGASGYNEQFF
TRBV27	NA	CASSSGQTVNSPLHF
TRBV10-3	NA	CAISESRQPNYGYTF
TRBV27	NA	CATRWDRGSDEQYF
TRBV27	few	CASSWGRLNEKLFF
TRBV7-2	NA	CASSFAGQGRNEQYF
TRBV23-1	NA	CASSLGNHNEKLFF
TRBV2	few	CASSRSLAQETQYF
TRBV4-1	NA	CASSQEYAGANSPLHF
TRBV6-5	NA	CASSYQGTNQPQHF
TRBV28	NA	CASGSWTSSIGNTIYF
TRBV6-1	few	CASTLSRGNIQYF
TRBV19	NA	CASSIRQSSYNSPLHF